This TCR beta chain was identified during a study of T-cell memory formation after mild COVID-19. Background on the study: TCR clusters were mostly confined to one donor each.

TCR alpha and TCR beta cDNA libraries carrying sample barcodes and UMIs came from 5'RACE with constant-segment primers. TCRdb reprocessed the 5' RACE reads with MiXCR, giving one entry per CDR3 protein. This table has more than 110,000 distinct CDR3 sequences, approximately 26% appearing once. Trimming shortened V by 1 base and J by 2 bases, and 3 bases separated the two germline ends. Germline V lookup: CDR1 ENHRY, CDR2 SYGVKD. This CDR3 has 12 residues. The source of this sequence is an adult woman who had mild COVID-19 (a few samples of this study predate the infection). Cell type and time point are not known. The sample comprised PBMCs or a T cell subset sorted from them (not recorded which). The chain uses TRBV10-3 and TRBJ2-7; D unresolved. The CDR3 nucleotides read TGTGCCATCAGTGAGTTCACCTACGAGCAGTACTTC. It yields the protein CAISEFTYEQYF.